This entry is about one T cell receptor beta chain. The CDR3 covers 15 residues. Deletions cut 2 bases from V and 2 bases from J, with 11 bases between. In germline, CDR1 is MDHEN, CDR2 SYDVKM. The record originates from a study of blood T cell repertoires in COVID-19. At the level of the study: Spain, Italy and the United States supplied samples that represented acute and convalescent COVID-19. PBMCs, B-cell-depleted T cells, or T cells were the source of the cDNA or gDNA that made up the material.

Authors' data handling: Estimated nucleated cell counts came from reference gene primer amplification. Method: immunoSEQ multiplex PCR; TCRdb's copy keeps in-frame clones and lacks some. V, J and clone size derive from that table, while D and trimming were established from the DNA sequence. The sample lists a few hundred thousand clones; 89% were seen once. This sequence joins TRBV28 and TRBJ2-3; TRBD2 might be the D (7 bases). The sequenced material came from peripheral blood. The source is a middle-aged woman who had recovered from COVID-19. In DNA, the CDR3 is TGTGCCAGCAGTTTAGGGGGGGCAAACACAGATACGCAGTATTTT. This translates into CASSLGGANTDTQYF.